This T cell receptor (beta chain) is from a study of regulatory T cells in long-lasting Graves disease. Described time point: persistent/refractory GD, antithyroid drugs over 5 years with positive TRAb. RNA isolated from PBMCs was used to make the TCR library. Patients of an endocrinology department in Xi'an, China, were included. This clonotype was seen only a few times. With iRepertoire HTBI primers and Arm-PCR of CDR3 regions, TCR beta libraries were built. One entry per CDR3 protein, called by TCRdb with MiXCR from the multiplex PCR reads. Of 400,000 to 500,000 distinct CDR3 sequences listed, 20% to 25% are singletons. This TCR derives from a female donor with Graves disease. This specimen consisted of peripheral blood mononuclear cells (PBMCs), obtained when the disease was refractory, from a patient treated with antithyroid drugs.

CDR3 protein: CATSPTGGSSYEQYF. CDR3 coding DNA: TGTGCCACCAGTCCGACAGGGGGGAGCTCCTACGAGCAGTACTTC. The chain couples TRBV15 to TRBJ2-7; 9 positions match TRBD1. The V gene end was trimmed by 6 bases and the J gene end by 0 bases; junction bases not matched to a gene: 6. Germline assignment: CDR1 LNHNV and CDR2 YYDKDF (reference sequence). CDR3 length: 15 amino acids.